The subject of this entry is one T cell receptor (beta chain). Its antigen is as yet unknown. Regarding time point: blood 2 weeks post-SBRT. Treatment specified: 15 Gy SBRT to primary tumor, nephrectomy 4 weeks later. Radiation-treated patients gave blood at baseline, week 2 and week 4. Clear cell pathology was present in this patient's renal cell carcinoma. These data are taken from a study of radiation and T cells in renal cell carcinoma. Study summary: Nephrectomy followed 15 Gy stereotactic body radiation by 4 weeks.

The CDR3 has 12 residues. Per the germline V gene, CDR1 is GTSNPN and CDR2 is SVGIG (reference sequence). V gave up 0 bases and J gave up 2 bases, with 5 bases separating them. Assay used: immunoSEQ multiplex PCR; TCRdb lists only in-frame clones, some missing. This table holds fewer than 150,000 clones, 85% to 90% found once. Study results and caveats: Top tumor clonotypes rose in blood 2 weeks post-radiation, then contracted.

The clonotype originates from a woman between 65 and 79 years old with renal cell carcinoma. This rearrangement joins TRBV30 to TRBJ2-7, with D uncertain. The sequenced sample was blood, obtained from a patient whose treatment included radiotherapy and nephrectomy. CDR3 residues: CAWSVATYEQYF. The CDR3 nucleotides read TGTGCCTGGAGTGTCGCAACCTACGAGCAGTACTTC.